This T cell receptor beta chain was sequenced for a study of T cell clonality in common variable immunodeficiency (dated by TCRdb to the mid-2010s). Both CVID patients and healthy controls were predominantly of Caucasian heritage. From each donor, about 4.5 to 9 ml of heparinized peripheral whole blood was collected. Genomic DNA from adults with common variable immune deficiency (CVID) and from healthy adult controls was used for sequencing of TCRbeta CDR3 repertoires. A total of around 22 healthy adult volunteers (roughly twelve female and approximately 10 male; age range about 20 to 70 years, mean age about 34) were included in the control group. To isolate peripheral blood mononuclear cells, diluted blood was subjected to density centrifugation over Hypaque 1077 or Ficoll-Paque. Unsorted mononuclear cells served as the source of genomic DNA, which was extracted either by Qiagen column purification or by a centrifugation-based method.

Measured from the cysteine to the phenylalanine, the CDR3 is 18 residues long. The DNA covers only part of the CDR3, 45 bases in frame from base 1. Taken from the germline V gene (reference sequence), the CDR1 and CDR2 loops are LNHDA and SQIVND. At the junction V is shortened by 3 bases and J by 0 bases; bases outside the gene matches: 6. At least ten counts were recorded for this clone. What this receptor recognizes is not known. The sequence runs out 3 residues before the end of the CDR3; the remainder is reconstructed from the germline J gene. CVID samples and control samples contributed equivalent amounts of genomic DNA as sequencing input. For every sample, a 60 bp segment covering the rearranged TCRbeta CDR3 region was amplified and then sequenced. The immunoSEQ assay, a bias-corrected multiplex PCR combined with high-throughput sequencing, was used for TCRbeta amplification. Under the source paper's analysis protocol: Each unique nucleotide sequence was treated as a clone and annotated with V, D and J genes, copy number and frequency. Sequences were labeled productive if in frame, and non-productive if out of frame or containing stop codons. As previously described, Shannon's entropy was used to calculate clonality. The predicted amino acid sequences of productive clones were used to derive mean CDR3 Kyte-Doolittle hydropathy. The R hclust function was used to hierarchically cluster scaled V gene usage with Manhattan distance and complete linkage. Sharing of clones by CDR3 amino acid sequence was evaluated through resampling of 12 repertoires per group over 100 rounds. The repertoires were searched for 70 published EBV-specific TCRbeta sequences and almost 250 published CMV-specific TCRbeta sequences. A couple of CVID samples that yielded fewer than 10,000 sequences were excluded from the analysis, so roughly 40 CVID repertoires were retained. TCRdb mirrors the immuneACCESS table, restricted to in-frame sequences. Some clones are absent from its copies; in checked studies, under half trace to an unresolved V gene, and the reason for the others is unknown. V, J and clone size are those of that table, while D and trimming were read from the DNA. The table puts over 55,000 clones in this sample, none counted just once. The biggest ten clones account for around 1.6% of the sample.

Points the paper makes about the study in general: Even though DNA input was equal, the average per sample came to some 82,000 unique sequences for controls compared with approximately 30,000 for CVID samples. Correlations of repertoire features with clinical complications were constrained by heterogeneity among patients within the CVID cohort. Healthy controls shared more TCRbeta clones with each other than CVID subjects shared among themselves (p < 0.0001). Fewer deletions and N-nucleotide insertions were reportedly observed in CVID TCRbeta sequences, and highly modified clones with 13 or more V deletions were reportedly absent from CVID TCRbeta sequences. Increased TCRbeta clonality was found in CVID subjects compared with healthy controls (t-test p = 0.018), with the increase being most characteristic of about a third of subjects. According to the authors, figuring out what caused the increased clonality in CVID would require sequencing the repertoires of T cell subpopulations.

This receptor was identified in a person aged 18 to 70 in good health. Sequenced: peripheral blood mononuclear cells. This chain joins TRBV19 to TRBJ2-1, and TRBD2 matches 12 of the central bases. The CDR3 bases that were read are TGTGCCAGTAGTATTGGGCTAGCGGGAGGGAGCTCCTACAATGAG. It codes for CASSIGLAGGSSYNE. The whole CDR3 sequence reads CASSIGLAGGSSYNEQFF. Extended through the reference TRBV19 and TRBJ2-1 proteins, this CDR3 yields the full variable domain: DGGITQSPKYLFRKEGQNVTLSCEQNLNHDAMYWYRQDPGQGLRLIYYSQIVNDFQKGDIAEGYSVSREKKESFPLTVTSAQKNPTAFYLCASSIGLAGGSSYNEQFFGPGTRLTVL.